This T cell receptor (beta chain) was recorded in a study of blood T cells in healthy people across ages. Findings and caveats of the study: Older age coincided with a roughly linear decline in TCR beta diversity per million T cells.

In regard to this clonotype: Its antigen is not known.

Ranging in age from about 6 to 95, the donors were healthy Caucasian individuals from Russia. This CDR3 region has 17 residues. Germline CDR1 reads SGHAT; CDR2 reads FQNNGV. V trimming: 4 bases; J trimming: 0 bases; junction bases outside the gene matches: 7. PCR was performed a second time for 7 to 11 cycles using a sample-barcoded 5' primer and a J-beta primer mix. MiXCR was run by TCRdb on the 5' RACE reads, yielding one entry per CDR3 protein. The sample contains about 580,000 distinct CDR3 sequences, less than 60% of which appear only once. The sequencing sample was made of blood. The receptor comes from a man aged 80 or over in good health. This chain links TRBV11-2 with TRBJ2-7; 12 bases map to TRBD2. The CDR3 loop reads CASSSTSGSPRSYEQYF. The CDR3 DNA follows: TGTGCCAGCAGCTCGACTAGCGGGAGCCCCCGCTCCTACGAGCAGTACTTC.